This passage covers 10 T cell receptor beta chains from one sample sequenced in a study of blood T cells in healthy people across ages. Primers used in a second PCR of roughly 7 to 12 cycles were a sample-barcoded 5' primer and a J-beta primer mix. MiXCR, applied by TCRdb to the 5' RACE reads, yields one record per CDR3 protein. The table lists about 290,000 distinct CDR3 sequences, around 27% of them singletons, with 29% in the top ten. Source material: blood. These receptors came from a woman in her seventies in good health.

This clonotype appeared a few times. The chain employs TRBV6-6 and TRBJ2-6; 8 bases fit TRBD1. The CDR3 length is 17 residues. V gave up 0 bases and J gave up 3 bases; unmatched junction bases: 4. From germline, CDR1 is MNHNY and CDR2 SVGAGI (reference sequence). The CDR3 DNA follows: TGTGCCAGCAGTTACTCCGGACAGGGCGGTGGGGCCAACGTCCTGACTTTC. It encodes CASSYSGQGGGANVLTF.

This clonotype has more than one count but fewer than ten. The chain recombines TRBV27 with TRBJ1-2, with 7 bases identical to TRBD1. J gave up 0 bases and V 10 bases, and 5 bases lay outside the gene matches. This CDR3 spans 13 amino acids. Germline CDR1 and CDR2: MNHEY and SMNVEV (reference sequence). The CDR3 region has the DNA TGTGCCACCTTCGACAGGGCTAACTATGGCTACACCTTC. This sequence encodes CATFDRANYGYTF.

Only one count was recorded for this clonotype. The genes are TRBV9 and TRBJ2-7; D is possibly TRBD1 or TRBD2 (5 bases each). The CDR3 is 14 residues long. V was clipped by 0 bases and J by 2 bases, with 9 bases between them. The V gene's germline CDR1 is SGDLS and CDR2 YYNGEE. The DNA of the CDR3 is TGTGCCAGCAGCGTAGATGAGGGGCCCTACGAGCAGTACTTC. It translates to CASSVDEGPYEQYF.

This clonotype showed up just a few times. The rearrangement links TRBV24-1 to TRBJ2-3, with TRBD2 identical over 8 bases. The CDR3 has 16 residues. With V trimmed by 5 bases and J by 0 bases, 6 bases remained unmatched. Germline CDR1 reads KGHDR; CDR2 reads SFDVKD. CDR3 loop: CATSGRGGRSTDTQYF. As DNA, the CDR3 is TGTGCCACCAGTGGTCGGGGGGGACGTAGCACAGATACGCAGTATTTT.

V gene TRBV7-2 combines with J gene TRBJ1-2, with a tentative D call TRBD1 (5 bases). The V end lost 5 bases, the J end lost 0 bases, and 7 bases lay between the germline ends. This CDR3 comprises 13 residues. Germline CDR1 SGHTA, CDR2 FQGNSA. DNA for the CDR3: TGTGCCAGCAGCGAACAGGCTAACTATGGCTACACCTTC. This translates into CASSEQANYGYTF.

The V call is TRBV5-1, the J call TRBJ2-2; D is unresolved. Germline V gene sequence: CDR1 SGHRS, CDR2 YFSETQ. Between the trimmed V and J ends, which lost 0 bases and 6 bases, there was a span of 9 bases. The CDR3 is made up of 14 amino acids. CDR3 loop: CASSLEARAGELFF. The DNA of the CDR3 is TGCGCCAGCAGCTTGGAGGCCCGGGCCGGGGAGCTGTTTTTT.

This clonotype was observed a handful of times. The chain is built from TRBV2 and TRBJ2-2, with 7 nucleotides matching TRBD1. Per the germline V gene, CDR1 is SNHLY and CDR2 is FYNNEI. The CDR3 is made up of 15 amino acids. V lost 5 bases to trimming and J lost 2 bases; unmatched junction nucleotides: 5. The CDR3 here is CASSPGDRNTGELFF. The CDR3 nucleotides read TGTGCCAGCAGTCCCGGGGACAGAAACACCGGGGAGCTGTTTTTT.

The chain couples TRBV7-4 to TRBJ2-7; D may be TRBD1 or TRBD2 (6 bases each). Germline CDR1 and CDR2: SGHVT and SQSDAQ. This CDR3 is built from 13 residues. V was trimmed by 10 bases and J by 5 bases, leaving 18 bases between them. CDR3 sequence reads: CATPRGEGNEQYF. Here the CDR3 DNA reads TGTGCCACCCCGAGGGGGGAAGGGAACGAGCAGTACTTC.

This rearrangement joins TRBV20-1 to TRBJ1-4; D is possibly TRBD1 (5 bases). CDR3 length: 14 residues. V gave up 4 bases and J gave up 2 bases, with 11 bases separating them. The germline CDR1 and CDR2 sequences are DFQATT and SNEGSKA (reference sequence). The CDR3 DNA sequence: TGCAGTGCTACTGAGGGGTTGACTAATGAAAAACTGTTTTTT. Amino acid sequence: CSATEGLTNEKLFF.

This clonotype was seen repeatedly, ten times or more. The chain has TRBV20-1 and TRBJ2-3; TRBD2 is a possible D gene (5 bases). V lost 7 bases and J lost 2, with 7 bases in between. This CDR3 has 11 amino acids. Germline assignment: CDR1 DFQATT and CDR2 SNEGSKA (reference sequence). The CDR3, as DNA: TGCAGTGTGCGGGTCACAGATACGCAGTATTTT. As protein: CSVRVTDTQYF.